The 19 T cell receptor beta chains reported below all come from one sample, sequenced in a study of T cell repertoires in cytomegalovirus infection. TCRdb reprocessed the reads with MiXCR, giving one entry per CDR3 protein. Among more than 400,000 distinct CDR3 sequences listed, more than 25% were seen once. Input material: PBMCs. The origin of the receptors is a human donor in good health (CMV status not recorded). Some clones in this sample may be carry-over from other donors' samples.

In its sample, this clonotype was seen many times. The rearrangement links TRBV7-2 to TRBJ2-5, with 8 bases that match TRBD1. J gave up 5 bases and V 5 bases, and 10 bases lay outside the gene matches. Germline V gene lookup returns CDR1 SGHTA and CDR2 FQGNSA. This CDR3 has 15 amino acids. CDR3 nucleotide sequence: TGTGCCAGCAGCCCGAGGACAGGGAGCGGCGAGACCCAGTACTTC. It codes for CASSPRTGSGETQYF.

V and J are TRBV20-1 and TRBJ2-1; 7 nucleotides align to TRBD1. V dropped 6 bases and J dropped 6; count of bases not matched to a gene: 14. The CDR3 is made up of 15 amino acids. Germline V gene lookup returns CDR1 DFQATT and CDR2 SNEGSKA (reference sequence). CDR3 coding DNA: TGCAGTGCACCAAGTGACAGGGTTAGGGGCAATGAGCAGTTCTTC. This codes for CSAPSDRVRGNEQFF.

This clonotype was recorded a few times. The chain recombines TRBV11-2 with TRBJ1-2; maybe TRBD1 (5 bases). Deletions cut 5 bases from V and 7 bases from J, with 14 bases between. The CDR3 sequence is 13 residues long. Germline V lookup: CDR1 SGHAT, CDR2 FQNNGV. Written as DNA, the CDR3 is TGTGCCAGCAGCGTCAGGGAGGAGTTTGGCTACACCTTC. It is translated as CASSVREEFGYTF. Filled out from reference TRBV11-2 and TRBJ1-2, the complete variable domain reads EAGVAQSPRYKIIEKRQSVAFWCNPISGHATLYWYQQILGQGPKLLIQFQNNGVVDDSQLPKDRFSAERLKGVDSTLKIQPAKLEDSAVYLCASSVREEFGYTFGSGTRLTVV.

The chain recombines TRBV6-2 or TRBV6-3 with TRBJ2-6; D not certain. V lost 4 bases, J lost 0 bases, and 10 bases lay in between. The germline CDR1 and CDR2 sequences are MNHEY and SVGEGT. CDR3 size: 16 residues. The CDR3 protein is CASSSGPSSGANVLTF. In DNA, the CDR3 is TGTGCCAGCAGTTCGGGCCCCAGCTCTGGGGCCAACGTCCTGACTTTC.

The chain recombines TRBV20-1 with TRBJ2-5; a weak D match, TRBD2 (6 bases). CDR3 length: 14 residues. Trimming shortened V by 4 bases and J by 6 bases, and 18 bases separated the two germline ends. Germline V gene lookup returns CDR1 DFQATT and CDR2 SNEGSKA (reference sequence). Written as DNA, the CDR3 is TGCAGTGCTATGCCTGCGGGACCACAGAAGACCCAGTACTTC. It translates to CSAMPAGPQKTQYF.

This clonotype was counted many times. This chain uses TRBV7-2 with TRBJ1-2, with D tentatively TRBD1 (5 bases). The CDR3 is 15 amino acids. Germline assignment: CDR1 SGHTA and CDR2 FQGNSA. Trimming removed 5 bases at V and 3 bases at J, with 16 bases between. Written as DNA, the CDR3 is TGTGCCAGCAGCCCCAAGGAGGGGTCCTACTATGGCTACACCTTC. Its protein is CASSPKEGSYYGYTF.

CDR3 protein: CASSAPPAGELFF. The CDR3 DNA follows: TGTGCCAGCAGCGCCCCCCCCGCCGGGGAGCTGTTTTTT. The gene calls are TRBV9 and TRBJ2-2; D gene unclear. The germline V gene encodes CDR1 SGDLS and CDR2 YYNGEE. The CDR3 contains 13 residues. V was cut by 3 bases and J by 6 bases, with 9 bases left in between.

This clonotype was recorded once. The rearrangement joins TRBV7-8 to TRBJ2-1, with a tentative D call TRBD2 (6 bases). The CDR3 loop spans 17 amino acids. CDR1 SGHVS and CDR2 FQNEAQ come from the germline V gene. V lost 5 bases and J 8 bases, leaving 25 bases between the germline ends. CDR3 coding DNA: TGTGCCAGCAGCGCAAGAAACCGGGACGGAGGAGGGTATGAGCAGTTCTTC. Translation: CASSARNRDGGGYEQFF. Complete variable domain (other parts from reference TRBV7-8 and TRBJ2-1): GAGVSQSPRYKVAKRGQDVALRCDPISGHVSLFWYQQALGQGPEFLTYFQNEAQLDKSGLPSDRFFAERPEGSVSTLKIQRTQQEDSAVYLCASSARNRDGGGYEQFFGPGTRLTVL.

This clonotype was counted only a few times. The J gene is TRBJ2-1, the V gene TRBV24-1; TRBD2 matches 11 bases. The length of the CDR3 is 15 residues. J gave up 5 bases and V 4 bases, and 3 bases lay outside the gene matches. CDR1 is KGHDR, CDR2 SFDVKD, per germline. The CDR3 loop is CATSEGLAANNEQFF. As DNA, the CDR3 is TGTGCCACCAGTGAGGGACTAGCGGCGAACAATGAGCAGTTCTTC.

The chain is built from TRBV20-1 and TRBJ2-2, with D unresolved. CDR1 and CDR2 (germline): DFQATT, SNEGSKA (reference sequence). The CDR3 loop spans 15 amino acids. V was trimmed by 0 bases and J by 3 bases, leaving 11 bases between them. In nucleotides, the CDR3 is TGCAGTGCTAGAGATTTCGGGTGGGACACCGGGGAGCTGTTTTTT. Residues: CSARDFGWDTGELFF.

This clonotype appeared a single time. CDR3 in amino acids: CSARLAVLNTGELFF. The CDR3 DNA reads as TGCAGTGCTAGACTAGCGGTATTGAACACCGGGGAGCTGTTTTTT. V is TRBV20-1 and J is TRBJ2-2, with TRBD2 identical over 7 bases. This CDR3 has 15 residues. With V trimmed by 2 bases and J by 1 base, 4 bases remained unmatched. Germline V gives CDR1 DFQATT, CDR2 SNEGSKA (reference sequence).

This clonotype was observed many times. The chain combines TRBV7-2 with TRBJ2-7, with D possibly being TRBD1 (6 bases). Germline CDR1 SGHTA, CDR2 FQGNSA. The CDR3 totals 16 residues. Trimming removed 0 bases from V and 0 bases from J, with 12 bases in between. In DNA, the CDR3 is TGTGCCAGCAGCTTAGCGGCCGACAGGAGCTCCTACGAGCAGTACTTC. Translation: CASSLAADRSSYEQYF.

In this sample, this clonotype turned up many times. The chain links TRBV7-2 to TRBJ2-4; D not resolved. Germline CDR1 reads SGHTA; CDR2 reads FQGNSA. Deletions cut 0 bases from V and 0 bases from J, with 15 bases between. There are 18 residues in the CDR3. CDR3 in DNA: TGTGCCAGCAGCTTAGCAAGTTCCACCCGTATAGCCAAAAACATTCAGTACTTC. Protein sequence: CASSLASSTRIAKNIQYF.

This clonotype came up a few times. The gene calls are TRBV5-1 and TRBJ1-1; possible D gene TRBD1, 6 bases. The germline V gene encodes CDR1 SGHRS and CDR2 YFSETQ. CDR3 length: 17 amino acids. Deletions cut 4 bases from V and 2 bases from J, with 21 bases between. CDR3 DNA: TGCGCCAGCAGCCGTGGGGGACACTCGAGAAGAAACACTGAAGCTTTCTTT. It is translated as CASSRGGHSRRNTEAFF.

The chain is built from TRBV6-2 or TRBV6-3 and TRBJ2-2; D call uncertain. Trimming removed 10 bases at V and 4 bases at J, with 16 bases between. The length of the CDR3 is 14 residues. Germline assignment: CDR1 MNHEY and CDR2 SVGEGT. The DNA for the CDR3 is TGTGCCATCAAGGGCGCTCGGTCCACCGGGGAGCTGTTTTTT. It specifies CAIKGARSTGELFF.

The chain carries TRBV12-3 or TRBV12-4 and TRBJ2-7; D might be TRBD1 (5 bases). CDR3 size: 13 residues. Deletions cut 4 bases from V and 7 bases from J, with 14 bases between. CDR3 bases: TGTGCCAGCAGTTCCACAGGAAAGGGGGAGCAGTACTTC. Encoded protein: CASSSTGKGEQYF.

V gene TRBV6-1 combines with J gene TRBJ2-3, with 10 bases identical to TRBD1. Germline V gene data show CDR1 as MNHNS and CDR2 as SASEGT. Germline trimming cut 6 bases from V and 6 bases from J; bases unmatched to any gene: 6. This CDR3 has 14 residues. The CDR3 nucleotides read TGTGCCAGCAGGGGGACAGGGGTGGCGGATACGCAGTATTTT. Encoded protein: CASRGTGVADTQYF.

This clonotype came up once. The rearrangement links TRBV7-9 to TRBJ1-6; TRBD1 matches 10 bases. Germline values: CDR1 SEHNR, CDR2 FQNEAQ (reference sequence). V shed 1 base and J 11 bases; nucleotides not matched to a gene: 5. CDR3 size: 15 residues. The CDR3 DNA reads TGTGCCAGCAGCTTAGATCGGGACAGGGGAACACCCCTCCACTTT. This gives the protein CASSLDRDRGTPLHF.

This chain joins TRBV12-3 or TRBV12-4 and TRBJ1-1; TRBD1 might be the D (5 bases). Deletions cut 4 bases from V and 8 bases from J, with 11 bases between. CDR3 length: 12 amino acids. CDR3 bases: TGTGCCAGCAGTTGGACAAGGGGCGAAGCTTTCTTT. It translates to CASSWTRGEAFF.